These 32 T cell receptor beta chains share one sample of origin, sequenced in a study of blood T cell repertoires in COVID-19. The method was immunoSEQ multiplex PCR; TCRdb's version includes in-frame clones alone and lacks a portion of them. Seen here are approximately 150,000 clones, around 80% observed once, and the top ten hold around 5.9%. The sample comprised PBMCs or T cells enriched from blood (not recorded which). These receptors all come from a man aged 40-49 years who had recovered from COVID-19.

This clone occurred a few times. J is TRBJ1-5 and V is TRBV12-5; 10 bases fit TRBD1. The ends lost 5 bases at V and 5 bases at J; junction bases unmatched: 6. The germline V gene encodes CDR1 LGHNT and CDR2 FRNRAP. The CDR3 spans 15 residues. The CDR3: CASGPGQGKDQPQHF. The CDR3 DNA reads as TGTGCTAGTGGTCCGGGACAGGGGAAAGATCAGCCCCAGCATTTT.

The J gene is TRBJ2-1, the V gene TRBV24-1; 7 positions agree with TRBD1. Germline CDR1 reads KGHDR; CDR2 reads SFDVKD. V dropped 0 bases and J dropped 3; count of bases not matched to a gene: 1. The CDR3 extends over 15 amino acids. CDR3 sequence reads: CATSDLSGGYNEQFF. Here the CDR3 DNA reads TGTGCCACCAGTGATTTGTCAGGGGGCTACAATGAGCAGTTCTTC.

The chain uses TRBV7-9 and TRBJ1-6; D gene unclear. The V gene's germline CDR1 is SEHNR and CDR2 FQNEAQ (reference sequence). Trimming left V 1 base short and J 8 bases short, with 12 bases between. CDR3 length: 15 amino acids. In DNA, the CDR3 is TGTGCCAGCAGCTTAGGCCAGTCTCTTGATTCACCCCTCCACTTT. This gives the protein CASSLGQSLDSPLHF.

The chain carries TRBV24-1 and TRBJ2-1, with D possibly matching TRBD1 (6 bases). Germline CDR1 and CDR2: KGHDR and SFDVKD. This CDR3 has 16 residues. With 2 bases removed from V and 8 bases from J, the gap between germline ends came to 18 bases. CDR3 protein: CATSDYGGPLSYEQFF. The CDR3 DNA follows: TGTGCCACCAGTGATTATGGGGGCCCGCTTTCGTATGAGCAGTTCTTC.

The V call is TRBV21-1, the J call TRBJ2-1; the D call TRBD1 from the table was never checked on the DNA. TRBV21-1 is assigned pseudogene status. The CDR3 spans 16 residues. Here the CDR3 DNA reads TGTGCCAGCAGCCCGCAATCAGGGCGCTCCTACAATGAGCAGTTCTTC. Protein product: CASSPQSGRSYNEQFF.

This clone was found a few times. The rearrangement joins TRBV6-5 to TRBJ1-2; a possible D gene is TRBD1 (5 bases). CDR3 length: 15 amino acids. V was pared by 7 bases and J by 6 bases, with 21 bases between. Per germline, CDR1 MNHEY and CDR2 SVGAGI. In DNA form, the CDR3 reads TGTGCCAGCATGTGGGGCGGGGGTAGGGTTCATGGCTACACCTTC. Translation: CASMWGGGRVHGYTF.

The chain carries TRBV11-3 and TRBJ1-1; the D is unclear. V lost 3 bases, J lost 5 bases, and 10 bases lay in between. Germline V gene sequence: CDR1 SGHNT, CDR2 YENEEA. CDR3 length: 13 amino acids. The CDR3 is CASSLRRLTEAFF. CDR3 DNA: TGTGCCAGCAGCTTGAGGCGGCTGACTGAAGCTTTCTTT.

In its sample, this clone was seen once. The chain has TRBV4-2 and TRBJ1-5, with 7 bases lining up with TRBD1. The CDR3 has 15 amino acids. CDR1 and CDR2 from the germline V gene are LGHNA and YNFKEQ. The V and J ends lost 2 bases and 2 bases, in that order; junction bases with no gene match: 3. The CDR3 protein is CASSQRTGGNQPQHF. DNA of the CDR3: TGTGCCAGCAGCCAAAGGACAGGAGGCAATCAGCCCCAGCATTTT.

This sequence joins TRBV12-2 and TRBJ2-3; the table's D call of TRBD2 was not tested on the DNA. TRBV12-2 is a pseudogene locus. The length of the CDR3 is 17 residues. DNA of the CDR3: TGTGCAAGTCGCTTAGCACGGACTAGCGGGGGTACAGATACGCAGTATTTT. Amino acids: CASRLARTSGGTDTQYF.

The chain is built from TRBV7-6 and TRBJ1-1; possible D gene TRBD1, 5 bases. With 5 bases removed from V and 5 bases from J, the gap between germline ends came to 18 bases. The CDR3 covers 15 residues. The V gene's germline CDR1 is SGHVS and CDR2 FNYEAQ. CDR3 sequence: CASSISAQGGTEAFF. The CDR3 bases are TGTGCCAGCAGCATTAGCGCGCAGGGAGGGACTGAAGCTTTCTTT.

The rearrangement joins TRBV27 to TRBJ2-7; 8 bases line up with TRBD1. CDR1 is MNHEY, CDR2 SMNVEV, per germline (reference sequence). The V gene end was trimmed by 3 bases and the J gene end by 4 bases; junction bases not matched to a gene: 2. The CDR3 loop spans 13 amino acids. CDR3 sequence (DNA): TGTGCCAGCAGTTTCGGACAGGGTTACGAGCAGTACTTC. Protein product: CASSFGQGYEQYF.

The chain couples TRBV30 to TRBJ1-1; D gene ambiguous. The length of the CDR3 is 11 residues. Germline CDR1 is GTSNPN and CDR2 is SVGIG (reference sequence). V shed 0 bases and J shed 7 bases, with 6 bases lying between them. In nucleotides, the CDR3 is TGTGCCTGGAGTGTAGAGGTTGAAGCTTTCTTT. It codes for CAWSVEVEAFF.

The rearrangement links TRBV5-1 to TRBJ2-2; 8 positions agree with TRBD1. Trimming took 4 bases from V and 7 from J; bases not matched to a gene: 6. The CDR3 is made up of 14 amino acids. From germline, CDR1 is SGHRS and CDR2 YFSETQ. The DNA for the CDR3 is TGCGCCAGCAGCGTCGACAGGGGTGGCGGGGAGCTGTTTTTT. As protein: CASSVDRGGGELFF.

The gene calls are TRBV5-1 and TRBJ1-2; D gene ambiguous. The CDR3 sequence is 14 residues long. Germline V CDR1 and CDR2: SGHRS, YFSETQ. V lost 0 bases, J lost 6 bases, and 12 bases lay in between. CDR3 sequence: CASSLGSPGNGYTF. The CDR3 DNA follows: TGCGCCAGCAGCTTGGGGTCCCCGGGGAATGGCTACACCTTC.

This clone was seen at least ten times. CDR3 region: CASSKTGGPGELFF. CDR3 nucleotides: TGTGCCAGCAGTAAGACAGGGGGCCCCGGGGAGCTGTTTTTT. The genes are TRBV6-5 and TRBJ2-2, with 10 bases matching TRBD1. The CDR3 loop spans 14 amino acids. V shed 5 bases and J 6 bases; nucleotides not matched to a gene: 3. From germline, CDR1 is MNHEY and CDR2 SVGAGI.

Note on this clone: The identical CDR3 is also encoded by other nucleotide sequences in the sample. V gene TRBV30 combines with J gene TRBJ2-3; 7 bases are shared with TRBD1. J was trimmed by 0 bases and V by 1 base; bases with no gene match: 1. The CDR3 runs 14 residues. Germline CDR1 is GTSNPN and CDR2 is SVGIG (reference sequence). The CDR3 nucleotides are TGTGCCTGGAGTGAGGGACAGAGCACAGATACGCAGTATTTT. Translation: CAWSEGQSTDTQYF.

The chain combines TRBV27 with TRBJ2-1; 9 bases align to TRBD2. After removal of 5 bases from V and 7 bases from J, the junction contained 15 bases not matched to a gene. The CDR3 contains 17 residues. Germline V gene sequence: CDR1 MNHEY, CDR2 SMNVEV (reference sequence). Here the CDR3 DNA reads TGTGCCAGCAGTCTCTCCCAGGTTAGCGGGGGCAGGAATGAGCAGTTCTTC. This codes for CASSLSQVSGGRNEQFF.

V is TRBV10-3 and J is TRBJ2-2; 15 nucleotides line up with TRBD2. V dropped 5 bases and J dropped 7; count of bases not matched to a gene: 11. The CDR3 consists of 18 residues. Germline CDR1 reads ENHRY; CDR2 reads SYGVKD. The CDR3 DNA follows: TGTGCCATCAGTTCCGGGACTAGCGGGGGGACTCCTCGCGGGGAGCTGTTTTTT. Protein sequence: CAISSGTSGGTPRGELFF.

This clone has just one count. This chain connects TRBV27 to TRBJ1-2; D unresolved. V lost 6 bases and J lost 2, with 13 bases in between. In germline, CDR1 is MNHEY, CDR2 SMNVEV (reference sequence). CDR3 length: 14 amino acids. This chain's CDR3 is CASSSAGGNYGYTF. For the CDR3, the DNA is TGTGCCAGCAGCTCTGCGGGAGGGAACTATGGCTACACCTTC.

V is TRBV6-5 and J is TRBJ2-2; D unresolved. V was trimmed by 0 bases and J by 1 base, leaving 6 bases between them. CDR3 length: 15 amino acids. Germline CDR1 MNHEY, CDR2 SVGAGI. The CDR3 DNA follows: TGTGCCAGCAGTTACTCGGGCCAGAACACCGGGGAGCTGTTTTTT. Amino acids: CASSYSGQNTGELFF.

The gene calls are TRBV7-9 and TRBJ2-5; 7 bases map to TRBD1. CDR1 is SEHNR, CDR2 FQNEAQ, per germline (reference sequence). V lost 4 bases, J lost 3 bases, and 2 bases stayed unmatched. There are 13 residues in the CDR3. The CDR3 DNA sequence: TGTGCCAGCAGCTCCGGGACAGAAGAGACCCAGTACTTC. It encodes CASSSGTEETQYF.

This clone has a single count. The genes are TRBV7-6 and TRBJ2-5; no firm D call. The CDR3 is 14 residues long. The V end was cut by 5 bases, the J end by 3 bases, with 13 bases between. The V gene's germline CDR1 is SGHVS and CDR2 FNYEAQ. The CDR3 DNA follows: TGTGCCAGCAGCCACGCGATTCGGGAAGAGACCCAGTACTTC. This translates into CASSHAIREETQYF.

This clone was found once. The chain carries TRBV7-2 and TRBJ2-5; 16 bases match TRBD2. With 3 bases clipped from V and 5 bases from J, the junction kept 6 bases outside the gene matches. In germline, CDR1 is SGHTA, CDR2 FQGNSA. CDR3 length equals 17 residues. The CDR3 DNA is TGTGCCAGCAGCTTGGGACTAGCGGGGGGGCGTTACGAGACCCAGTACTTC. Protein: CASSLGLAGGRYETQYF.

This clone was seen a single time. The J gene is TRBJ1-2, the V gene TRBV24-1; 7 bases match TRBD1. The V gene's germline CDR1 is KGHDR and CDR2 SFDVKD. V gave up 4 bases and J gave up 7 bases; unmatched junction bases: 11. The CDR3 is made up of 15 amino acids. CDR3 coding DNA: TGTGCCACCAGTGACCCCACCACCGACAGGGCTGGCTACACCTTC. Translation: CATSDPTTDRAGYTF.

The chain employs TRBV5-4 and TRBJ1-1, with D possibly matching TRBD1 (6 bases). V was clipped by 1 base and J by 1 base, with 8 bases between them. The CDR3 sequence is 14 residues long. CDR1 and CDR2 (germline): SGHNT, YYREEE (reference sequence). CDR3 protein: CASSLNRANTEAFF. In DNA, the CDR3 is TGTGCCAGCAGCTTGAACAGGGCGAACACTGAAGCTTTCTTT.

This chain links TRBV27 with TRBJ1-2; 9 bases are a match to TRBD1. This CDR3 is built from 15 residues. CDR1 MNHEY and CDR2 SMNVEV come from the germline V gene (reference sequence). Trimming removed 3 bases from V and 8 bases from J; junction bases left unmatched: 10. The CDR3 loop reads CASSFRDRVSWGYTF. The CDR3 bases are TGTGCCAGCAGTTTTCGGGACAGGGTTTCATGGGGCTACACCTTC.

This chain uses TRBV27 with TRBJ1-2, with 7 bases fitting TRBD1. The trim removed 5 bases at V and 4 bases at J, leaving 1 base unmatched. The CDR3 loop spans 12 amino acids. Germline V lookup: CDR1 MNHEY, CDR2 SMNVEV (reference sequence). CDR3 amino acids: CASSPGGYGYTF. The CDR3 DNA is TGTGCCAGCAGTCCAGGGGGCTATGGCTACACCTTC.

This clone was seen more than once but under ten times. The chain uses TRBV9 and TRBJ2-3, with no clear D. This CDR3 contains 15 residues. Trimming stripped 2 bases from V and 7 bases from J, with 17 bases between. Germline CDR1 SGDLS, CDR2 YYNGEE. The CDR3 protein is CASSVVPWAEYTQYF. CDR3 coding DNA: TGTGCCAGCAGCGTCGTTCCGTGGGCAGAGTATACGCAGTATTTT.

This sequence joins TRBV6-5 and TRBJ2-7, with D possibly TRBD2 on 5 matching bases. The ends were cut back, 6 bases at V and 5 bases at J, with 17 bases in the middle. Germline CDR1 is MNHEY and CDR2 is SVGAGI. This CDR3 region has 14 residues. DNA of the CDR3: TGTGCCAGCAGCCGAAGTGGAGGAGCAAACGAGCAGTACGTC. This translates into CASSRSGGANEQYV.

This rearrangement joins TRBV7-9 to TRBJ1-2, with D uncertain. The CDR3 is made up of 18 amino acids. Germline CDR1 reads SEHNR; CDR2 reads FQNEAQ (reference sequence). V was cut by 5 bases and J by 2 bases, with 24 bases left in between. The CDR3 loop reads CASSHRPLGGLINYGYTF. Written as DNA, the CDR3 is TGTGCCAGCAGCCACCGCCCTCTTGGAGGGCTGATAAACTATGGCTACACCTTC.

This clone appeared a few times. The chain couples TRBV7-9 to TRBJ1-5; unclear D gene. The V gene lost 5 bases and the J gene lost 3 bases, with 14 bases spanning the gap. This CDR3 spans 15 amino acids. Germline V gene sequence: CDR1 SEHNR, CDR2 FQNEAQ (reference sequence). CDR3 nucleotide sequence: TGTGCCAGCAGCCCAGGTGGGAGGGACAATCAGCCCCAGCATTTT. Its protein is CASSPGGRDNQPQHF.

This rearrangement joins TRBV24-1 to TRBJ2-3, with TRBD2 identical over 9 bases. Germline CDR1 KGHDR, CDR2 SFDVKD. This CDR3 spans 15 amino acids. V shed 6 bases, J shed 4 bases, and the junction held 7 bases outside the gene matches. CDR3 amino acids: CATSPNSGGSDTQYF. The CDR3 bases are TGTGCCACCAGTCCCAATAGCGGGGGTTCAGATACGCAGTATTTT.